This TCR beta chain was identified in a study of identical twins (dated by TCRdb to the mid-2010s). In the study overall: To test whether fetal clonotypes persist, the study used deep sequencing on TCR alpha and beta repertoires from monozygotic twins, unrelated adults of various ages, and cord blood. To rule out contamination, the twin experiments were replicated at different times with different library preparation protocols. Broader findings and caveats from the paper: Abundant cord blood beta clonotypes carried fewer insertions; young adult naive repertoires showed a weaker similar trend, while memory repertoires showed none. Because the same donors could not be followed over many years, conclusions were based on cross-sectional statistical analysis. Zero-insertion analyses could be partly confounded by invariant T cells such as MAIT and iNKT, although diverse VJ usage argued against such confounding for most clonotypes. Compared with coincidental sharing between unrelated individuals, an excess of low generation-probability sequences was observed among out-of-frame TCR alpha sequences shared between twins. In monozygotic twins, recombination models systematically underestimated out-of-frame TCR alpha sharing, but the models matched the sharing seen between unrelated individuals. Excess twin sharing in beta out-of-frame sequences was weaker because fewer shared sequences lowered the signal-to-noise ratio.

The CDR3 has 13 amino acids, counting the end cysteine and phenylalanine. Just CDR3 DNA is preserved here, 39 bases in frame from base 1. Based on the germline V gene (reference sequence), the CDR1 and CDR2 sequences are DFQATT and SNEGSKA. V and J are truncated by 5 bases and 7 bases respectively, leaving an intervening sequence of 15 bases. On this clonotype itself: What antigen it recognizes has not been identified. Base quality data are lacking; no much larger clone is found one base away.

All donors were healthy Caucasians. Three pairs of female monozygotic twins, all aged about 18 to 30 years, were included in the twin cohort. Positive isolation kits from Invitrogen were used to isolate CD4+ and CD8+ T cell populations. The receptor library was made with 5' RACE. Sequencing was performed on an Illumina HiSeq 2000. Template switching introduced a universal primer binding site; the final cDNA contained a unique molecular identifier, enabling accurate counting of TCR cDNA molecules. First-strand cDNA for TCR alpha and beta chains was synthesized from specific primers in the conserved constant-segment region. To control for contamination, each cDNA library was double barcoded with a SMART-Mk sample barcode plus Illumina barcodes. TruSeq adapter sequences and Illumina sample barcodes were added in two successive PCR steps. TCR alpha and beta cDNA libraries were sequenced on the Illumina HiSeq platform with custom primers. The source study handled its data this way. Unique molecular identifiers were extracted from raw reads with MiGEC, and CDR3 positions were determined with MiXCR. Recombination models were inferred per individual with the repgenHMM and IGoR tools using an EM algorithm. The analysis of shared clonotypes was done with the tcR package in R, with sharing normalized by the product of cloneset sizes. Out-of-frame nonproductive sequences were analyzed to study raw recombination free of thymic and clonal selection effects. TCRdb handled the public reads itself, with Q25 trimming in fastp and clone calling in MiXCR, and kept productive beta chains. CDR3 protein sequences are deduplicated, and each keeps its most common genes and DNA. The V and J calls here are based on TCRdb, not the publication. The sample table records just over 450,000 distinct CDR3 sequences; approximately 15% of these occur just once. The top ten clonotypes cover about 0.52% of the sample.

These same records also appear under a second study, on yellow fever vaccine responses in identical twins. The second study's paper adds: According to the authors, the vaccine-induced T cell response in identical twins seemed to be partly convergent and partly specific to each individual. In the study, vaccine-responding T cell clones were precisely tracked in identical twins.

The source of this sequence is a woman aged 18-30 years in good health. Sequenced sample: CD4+ T cells sorted from blood. The chain uses TRBV20-1 and TRBJ2-1; TRBD1 is a weak D gene call, 6 bases matching. The nucleotide sequence is given as TGCAGTGCTCCCAGGGGAGTTGGGAATGAGCAGTTCTTC. The resulting protein is CSAPRGVGNEQFF.